Below, 25 T cell receptor beta chains from the same sample are listed, as sequenced in a study of blood T cell repertoires in COVID-19. Data came from immunoSEQ multiplex PCR; TCRdb stores just in-frame clones and leaves some out. Of about 310,000 clones in the sample, about nine tenths were seen once. The sample consisted of PBMCs or T cells enriched from blood (not recorded which). These receptors all stem from a woman aged 40-49 years who had recovered from COVID-19.

This clone occurred once. The chain couples TRBV18 to TRBJ2-2; D gene uncertain. The germline CDR1 and CDR2 sequences are KGHSH and LQKENI. Deletions cut 1 base from V and 2 bases from J, with 11 bases between. This CDR3 contains 16 residues. CDR3 sequence (DNA): TGTGCCAGCTCACCACGGGCAGAAAGTAACACCGGGGAGCTGTTTTTT. Residues: CASSPRAESNTGELFF.

V usage is TRBV9 and J usage is TRBJ2-7; a possible D gene is TRBD1 (6 bases). Trimming took 0 bases from V and 4 from J, leaving 14 bases between them. Germline V gene data show CDR1 as SGDLS and CDR2 as YYNGEE. The CDR3 totals 15 residues. The CDR3 nucleotides are TGTGCCAGCAGCGTAGCAGGACAGAATAGTTACGAGCAGTACTTC. Its translation is CASSVAGQNSYEQYF.

The chain is built from TRBV29-1 and TRBJ1-2, with D hard to call. V was trimmed by 2 bases and J by 3 bases, leaving 10 bases between them. The CDR3 runs 13 residues. Germline V gene sequence: CDR1 SQVTM, CDR2 ANQGSEA. The chain's CDR3 is CSVEWVGDYGYTF. The CDR3 DNA follows: TGCAGCGTTGAATGGGTGGGCGACTATGGCTACACCTTC.

This chain joins TRBV11-2 and TRBJ1-4; possible D gene TRBD1, 5 bases. The CDR3 sequence is 14 residues long. Germline CDR1 reads SGHAT; CDR2 reads FQNNGV. Trimming shortened V by 6 bases and J by 8 bases, and 16 bases separated the two germline ends. The CDR3 DNA reads as TGTGCCAGCAGACCTGGCGGGGGTGGAGAAAAACTGTTTTTT. Its translation is CASRPGGGGEKLFF.

The rearrangement links TRBV25-1 to TRBJ1-1; 9 positions match TRBD1. The CDR3 runs 16 residues. V lost 3 bases and J lost 5; bases outside the gene matches: 10. Germline-derived CDR1 and CDR2 are MGHDK and SYGVNS. CDR3 sequence: CASSEGSTGGITEAFF. The CDR3 nucleotides are TGTGCCAGCAGTGAGGGGAGCACAGGGGGCATAACTGAAGCTTTCTTT.

The rearrangement joins TRBV7-3 to TRBJ2-1, with TRBD2 identical over 9 bases. With 5 bases clipped from V and 7 bases from J, the junction kept 9 bases outside the gene matches. Germline-derived CDR1 and CDR2 are SGHTA and FQGTGA. The CDR3 runs 15 residues. The CDR3 bases are TGTGCCAGCAGCGCAAGCGGGGGGCGAATTAATGAGCAGTTCTTC. It yields the protein CASSASGGRINEQFF. Using reference TRBV7-3 and TRBJ2-1 for the parts outside the CDR3, the full variable domain is GAGVSQTPSNKVTEKGKYVELRCDPISGHTALYWYRQSLGQGPEFLIYFQGTGAADDSGLPNDRFFAVRPEGSVSTLKIQRTERGDSAVYLCASSASGGRINEQFFGPGTRLTVL.

The chain uses TRBV7-8 and TRBJ1-1; 8 bases fit TRBD1. Germline CDR1 and CDR2: SGHVS and FQNEAQ. There are 15 residues in the CDR3. V lost 0 bases to trimming and J lost 1 base; unmatched junction nucleotides: 1. CDR3 DNA sequence: TGTGCCAGCAGCTTAGCCGGGACAGGGAACACTGAAGCTTTCTTT. Translating it yields CASSLAGTGNTEAFF. The full variable domain, its missing parts supplied by reference TRBV7-8 and TRBJ1-1, is GAGVSQSPRYKVAKRGQDVALRCDPISGHVSLFWYQQALGQGPEFLTYFQNEAQLDKSGLPSDRFFAERPEGSVSTLKIQRTQQEDSAVYLCASSLAGTGNTEAFFGQGTRLTVV.

The chain couples TRBV19 to TRBJ2-1, with 8 bases identical to TRBD1. Unmatched junction bases numbered 6, after V lost 7 bases and J lost 1 base. This CDR3 is 15 amino acids long. Germline CDR1 and CDR2: LNHDA and SQIVND (reference sequence). As DNA, the CDR3 is TGTGCCAGTACACAAAACAGGGGGTCCTACAATGAGCAGTTCTTC. Translating it yields CASTQNRGSYNEQFF.

V is TRBV9 and J is TRBJ2-3; 15 bases are shared with TRBD2. The J segment lost 1 base and the V segment lost 4 bases, leaving 4 bases of the junction unmatched. Germline V gene lookup returns CDR1 SGDLS and CDR2 YYNGEE. The CDR3 runs to 17 residues. Here the CDR3 reads CASSPRTSGGGTDTQYF. The CDR3 coding sequence is TGTGCCAGCAGCCCTCGGACTAGCGGGGGGGGCACAGATACGCAGTATTTT.

In this sample, this clone turned up a few times. V is TRBV18 and J is TRBJ2-7; TRBD1 matches at 8 bases. The CDR3 covers 15 residues. Per the germline V gene, CDR1 is KGHSH and CDR2 is LQKENI. J lost 1 base, V lost 3 bases, and 5 bases had no gene match. CDR3 sequence (DNA): TGTGCCAGCTCACCGGCAGGGGGCGAATCCTACGAGCAGTACTTC. This gives the protein CASSPAGGESYEQYF.

The J gene is TRBJ1-1, the V gene TRBV5-5, with TRBD1 matching 7 bases. The germline V gene has CDR1 SGHKS and CDR2 YYEKEE (reference sequence). V shed 2 bases and J 1 base; nucleotides not matched to a gene: 2. This CDR3 is built from 14 residues. CDR3 in amino acids: CASSFEGANTEAFF. CDR3 sequence (DNA): TGTGCCAGCAGCTTTGAGGGGGCGAACACTGAAGCTTTCTTT.

The chain carries TRBV2 and TRBJ1-2; D might be TRBD1 (5 bases). V was shortened by 5 bases and J by 1 base, with 11 bases between the two germline ends. The CDR3 has 14 amino acids. Looked up from germline, CDR1 is SNHLY and CDR2 is FYNNEI. The CDR3 protein is CASSPGGDNYGYTF. CDR3 bases: TGTGCCAGCAGTCCCGGGGGTGATAACTATGGCTACACCTTC.

The rearrangement links TRBV4-1 to TRBJ2-2, with 10 bases that match TRBD1. V shed 3 bases and J 9 bases; nucleotides not matched to a gene: 7. This CDR3 is built from 15 residues. Looked up from germline, CDR1 is MGHRA and CDR2 is YSYEKL. The CDR3 DNA follows: TGCGCCAGCAGCCATGCCGGGACAGGGGACAGGGAGCTGTTTTTT. It encodes CASSHAGTGDRELFF.

Concerning this clone: Additional DNA sequences in this sample encode the identical CDR3. The gene calls are TRBV11-3 and TRBJ2-3; 7 nucleotides line up with TRBD2. Trimming took 4 bases from V and 2 from J; bases not matched to a gene: 3. CDR1 is SGHNT and CDR2 is YENEEA in the germline V gene. The CDR3 length is 14 residues. The CDR3 nucleotides read TGTGCCAGCAGCTCCGGGACTATCACAGATACGCAGTATTTT. This sequence encodes CASSSGTITDTQYF. Based on the CDR3 plus reference TRBV11-3 and TRBJ2-3, the full variable domain is EAGVVQSPRYKIIEKKQPVAFWCNPISGHNTLYWYLQNLGQGPELLIRYENEEAVDDSQLPKDRFSAERLKGVDSTLKIQPAELGDSAVYLCASSSGTITDTQYFGPGTRLTVL.

The chain combines TRBV15 with TRBJ1-1; 12 nucleotides agree with TRBD1. The CDR3 is made up of 18 amino acids. In germline, CDR1 is LNHNV, CDR2 YYDKDF (reference sequence). J gave up 1 base and V 0 bases, and 6 bases lay outside the gene matches. CDR3 residues: CATSRDEGTGGWNTEAFF. The DNA for the CDR3 is TGTGCCACCAGCAGAGATGAAGGGACAGGGGGCTGGAACACTGAAGCTTTCTTT.

The J gene is TRBJ1-1, the V gene TRBV7-6; the D gene is possibly TRBD1 (5 bases). The CDR3 spans 14 residues. Germline V gene sequence: CDR1 SGHVS, CDR2 FNYEAQ. V dropped 5 bases and J dropped 4 bases, with 14 bases sitting between them. The CDR3, as DNA: TGTGCCAGCAGCCGAAGCGGGGGAGGCACTGAAGCTTTCTTT. Translating it yields CASSRSGGGTEAFF.

The chain combines TRBV4-3 with TRBJ2-7; 11 bases map to TRBD2. The trim removed 1 base at V and 1 base at J, leaving 9 bases unmatched. Germline values: CDR1 LGHNA, CDR2 YSLEER. The length of the CDR3 is 18 residues. CDR3 nucleotides: TGCGCCAGCAGCCAAGCGCCTTCCGGGACTAGCGGATCCTACGAGCAGTACTTC. It translates to CASSQAPSGTSGSYEQYF.

The chain couples TRBV5-8 to TRBJ2-5, with D unclear. CDR3 length equals 13 residues. The V gene lost 6 bases and the J gene lost 5 bases, with 14 bases spanning the gap. Germline-derived CDR1 and CDR2 are SGHTS and YDEGEE. The CDR3 is CASTPPRRETQYF. CDR3 bases: TGTGCCAGCACCCCCCCGAGGCGGGAGACCCAGTACTTC.

V is TRBV19 and J is TRBJ2-3, with D perhaps matching TRBD2 (6 bases). Germline CDR1 LNHDA, CDR2 SQIVND (reference sequence). Between the trimmed V and J ends, which lost 4 bases and 2 bases, there was a span of 13 bases. There are 15 residues in the CDR3. The CDR3 loop reads CASSTPGLPTDTQYF. In DNA, the CDR3 is TGTGCCAGTAGTACACCGGGACTGCCCACAGATACGCAGTATTTT. Filled out from reference TRBV19 and TRBJ2-3, the complete variable domain reads DGGITQSPKYLFRKEGQNVTLSCEQNLNHDAMYWYRQDPGQGLRLIYYSQIVNDFQKGDIAEGYSVSREKKESFPLTVTSAQKNPTAFYLCASSTPGLPTDTQYFGPGTRLTVL.

The chain joins TRBV30 to TRBJ1-2, with D unclear. The CDR3 is made up of 13 amino acids. Germline V CDR1 and CDR2: GTSNPN, SVGIG (reference sequence). V dropped 1 base and J dropped 2 bases, with 8 bases sitting between them. The CDR3 DNA reads TGTGCCTGGAGTGAAGCGCTAAACTATGGCTACACCTTC. Translation gives CAWSEALNYGYTF.

The J gene is TRBJ1-2, the V gene TRBV11-3; 10 bases are shared with TRBD1. This CDR3 comprises 14 residues. Looked up from germline, CDR1 is SGHNT and CDR2 is YENEEA. With 6 bases clipped from V and 6 bases from J, the junction kept 7 bases outside the gene matches. The CDR3 DNA sequence: TGTGCCAGCAGGTCGACAGGGGGCGCCGATGGCTACACCTTC. It codes for CASRSTGGADGYTF.

The V and J genes are TRBV28 and TRBJ2-7; 9 bases are shared with TRBD1. CDR1 and CDR2 (germline): MDHEN, SYDVKM. J was trimmed by 3 bases and V by 6 bases; bases with no gene match: 9. The CDR3 runs to 15 residues. CDR3: CASSLRRDRVYEQYF. The CDR3 DNA sequence: TGTGCCAGCAGCCTTAGACGGGACAGGGTCTACGAGCAGTACTTC.

With respect to this clone: Other DNA variants within this sample encode the same CDR3. CDR3 nucleotides: TGCGCCAGCAGCCAAGGGGGCAGGGGGCCCTACGAGCAGTACTTC. This translates into CASSQGGRGPYEQYF. This chain joins TRBV4-3 and TRBJ2-7, with 8 bases identical to TRBD1. This CDR3 has 15 residues. Unmatched junction bases numbered 4, after V lost 1 base and J lost 2 bases. The germline CDR1 and CDR2 sequences are LGHNA and YSLEER.

The table lists this clone with a few counts. This rearrangement joins TRBV19 to TRBJ1-2; 7 bases map to TRBD1. The V gene end was trimmed by 7 bases and the J gene end by 4 bases; junction bases not matched to a gene: 6. CDR3 size: 13 residues. Germline assignment: CDR1 LNHDA and CDR2 SQIVND (reference sequence). CDR3 in amino acids: CASKQQGSYGYTF. CDR3 nucleotide sequence: TGTGCCAGTAAACAACAGGGGAGCTATGGCTACACCTTC.

The chain is built from TRBV6-1 and TRBJ2-1; D ambiguous. With 2 bases removed from V and 2 bases from J, the gap between germline ends came to 13 bases. CDR1 and CDR2 (germline): MNHNS, SASEGT. The CDR3 runs 16 residues. The CDR3 sequence: CASSEWRPPPYNEQFF. CDR3 coding DNA: TGTGCCAGCAGTGAATGGAGACCCCCACCCTACAATGAGCAGTTCTTC.